The clone carrying this T cell receptor (beta chain) was counted only a few times. Construction of the TCRbeta library involved unique molecular identifiers. A single record per CDR3 protein comes from TCRdb applying MiXCR to the PCR reads. Of about 270,000 distinct CDR3 sequences in the sample, nearly 10% are singletons; the top ten hold over 9.5%. This record comes from a study of T-cell reconstitution after alpha-beta-depleted transplantation in children. The CDR3 sequence is 13 residues long. Germline loops: CDR1 KGHDR, CDR2 SFDVKD. Trimming stripped 4 bases from V and 2 bases from J, with 6 bases between.

V and J are TRBV24-1 and TRBJ2-3; D is uncertain. This clonotype was sampled from a human donor who donated a stem cell graft to a child with SCID. Here the sequenced sample was PBMCs from the stem cell graft donor, taken from the stem cell graft. This CDR3 is CATSEGNTDTQYF. CDR3 bases: TGTGCCACCAGTGAGGGGAACACAGATACGCAGTATTTT.